This T cell receptor delta chain is from a study of γδ T cells in repeated Plasmodium falciparum infection. Notes on the study in general: Waves of new clonotype selection appeared after repeated controlled infections in Vdelta2-negative, largely Vdelta1+, gammadelta T cells. Vdelta2-negative gammadelta repertoires appeared less diverse and less shared in Malian than Australian children.

TCRdb re-processed the multiplex PCR reads using CATT. The data show 70,000 to 95,000 delta-chain clones, roughly 1.4% seen once. Bulk repertoires came from Vgamma9/Vdelta2+ or Vdelta2-negative gammadelta T cells flow-sorted from PBMC. This clone was counted only a few times. As yet, its antigen is unknown. A much larger clone differs by one base, so this may be a read error. CDR3 length equals 18 residues. The V gene's germline CDR1 is TSWWSYY and CDR2 QGS. The TCR was taken from a pool of human donors (malaria-infected and uninfected, not separated). The sequenced sample consisted of gamma-delta T cells from blood. The rearrangement uses TRDV1 and TRDJ1; 7 nucleotides match TRDD3. This CDR3 is CALGERLGASGNTDKPIF. CDR3 coding DNA: TGTGCTCTTGGGGAACGGCTGGGGGCCTCCGGGAACACCGATAAACCCATCTTT.